One and the same sample provided the 6 T cell receptor beta chains below, sequenced in a study of CD8+ T cells in alopecia areata. It was cDNA, reverse transcribed from extracted RNA, that served as the sequencing template. The data were produced by immunoSEQ multiplex PCR, yet TCRdb's version contains in-frame clones alone and is incomplete. The sample records about 170,000 clones, 58% being singletons. Treatment specified: oral pan-JAK inhibitor, 5-10 mg twice daily. The specimen was CD4+ T cells sorted from blood, collected at approximately week 60, from a patient treated with tofacitinib. The receptors were sampled from a human donor with alopecia areata.

This chain links TRBV6-6 with TRBJ2-5, with 8 bases lining up with TRBD1. The germline gives CDR1 MNHNY, CDR2 SVGAGI (reference sequence). The CDR3 runs 14 residues. J was trimmed by 4 bases and V by 3 bases; bases with no gene match: 4. CDR3 loop: CASSYVDRAETQYF. In DNA form, the CDR3 reads TGTGCCAGCAGTTATGTGGACAGGGCAGAGACCCAGTACTTC.

The CDR3 reads CASSLSGQGSNEKLFF. CDR3 coding DNA: TGTGCCAGCAGTTTATCGGGACAGGGCTCTAATGAAAAACTGTTTTTT. The chain uses TRBV27 and TRBJ1-4; 9 positions match TRBD1. J gave up 3 bases and V 0 bases, and 2 bases lay outside the gene matches. The germline V gene has CDR1 MNHEY and CDR2 SMNVEV (reference sequence). This CDR3 has 16 residues.

The table lists this clone with a few counts. The chain is built from TRBV6-5 and TRBJ1-5; no reliable D call. This CDR3 contains 14 residues. Trimming shortened V by 4 bases and J by 7 bases, and 14 bases separated the two germline ends. Germline V lookup: CDR1 MNHEY, CDR2 SVGAGI. CDR3 residues: CASSSVRGGQPQHF. The DNA for the CDR3 is TGTGCCAGCAGTTCAGTACGGGGAGGCCAGCCCCAGCATTTT.

V usage is TRBV7-9 and J usage is TRBJ1-5, with D perhaps matching TRBD1 (5 bases). The CDR3 sequence is 16 residues long. The germline V and J ends were trimmed by 1 base and 5 bases, with 15 bases remaining between them. The germline V gene has CDR1 SEHNR and CDR2 FQNEAQ (reference sequence). In DNA form, the CDR3 reads TGTGCCAGCAGCTTAGGAGGAGGGTTGGGGGATCAGCCCCAGCATTTT. It specifies CASSLGGGLGDQPQHF. Full variable domain (remainder filled in from reference TRBV7-9 and TRBJ1-5): DTGVSQNPRHKITKRGQNVTFRCDPISEHNRLYWYRQTLGQGPEFLTYFQNEAQLEKSRLLSDRFSAERPKGSFSTLEIQRTEQGDSAMYLCASSLGGGLGDQPQHFGDGTRLSIL.

CDR3 protein: CASSQLGTGVKETQYF. The DNA for the CDR3 is TGCGCCAGCAGCCAACTTGGGACAGGGGTTAAAGAGACCCAGTACTTC. The rearrangement links TRBV4-1 to TRBJ2-5; TRBD1 agrees at 10 bases. CDR1 and CDR2 (germline): MGHRA, YSYEKL. V dropped 2 bases and J dropped 3; count of bases not matched to a gene: 6. CDR3 length: 16 amino acids.

This sequence joins TRBV5-1 and TRBJ2-3; maybe TRBD1 (6 bases). Germline V gene sequence: CDR1 SGHRS, CDR2 YFSETQ. V was pared by 0 bases and J by 6 bases, with 11 bases between. This CDR3 spans 14 amino acids. The CDR3 here is CASSLAHRVDTQYF. For the CDR3, the DNA is TGCGCCAGCAGCTTGGCGCACAGGGTGGATACGCAGTATTTT. Drawing the rest from reference TRBV5-1 and TRBJ2-3, the complete variable domain is KAGVTQTPRYLIKTRGQQVTLSCSPISGHRSVSWYQQTPGQGLQFLFEYFSETQRNKGNFPGRFSGRQFSNSRSEMNVSTLELGDSALYLCASSLAHRVDTQYFGPGTRLTVL.